One and the same sample provided the 28 T cell receptor beta chains below, sequenced in a study of blood T cell repertoires in COVID-19 (dated by TCRdb to the early 2020s). The library was obtained by the immunoSEQ multiplex PCR assay. TCRdb re-hosts the immuneACCESS table, in-frame sequences only. Its copies lack some clones; in the studies checked, an unresolved V gene accounts for under half of them, and the cause for the rest is not known. The sample records under 450,000 clones, approximately 86% of which are singletons. Together, the top ten hold roughly 6.6% of the sample. The sequenced sample was peripheral blood. These receptors were taken from a woman aged 55-69 years with COVID-19, enrolled during active disease.

The gene calls are TRBV5-1 and TRBJ2-1, with TRBD2 identical over 8 bases. CDR1 and CDR2 (germline): SGHRS, YFSETQ. J gave up 6 bases and V 4 bases, and 6 bases lay outside the gene matches. CDR3 length: 14 residues. The CDR3 nucleotides read TGCGCCAGCAGCGACGGGGGGGCGACCAATGAGCAGTTCTTC. Its protein is CASSDGGATNEQFF.

This clone was detected only a few times. The chain uses TRBV4-1 and TRBJ2-7; 13 bases align to TRBD2. Germline CDR1 MGHRA, CDR2 YSYEKL. V was clipped by 0 bases and J by 0 bases; unmatched bases: 11. There are 20 residues in the CDR3. In DNA form, the CDR3 reads TGCGCCAGCAGCCAAGAAGCGAGGACTAGCGGGGGCCTTATCTCCTACGAGCAGTACTTC. This sequence encodes CASSQEARTSGGLISYEQYF.

CDR3: CASSRGAGANVLTF. CDR3 in DNA: TGTGCCAGCTCCAGGGGAGCTGGGGCCAACGTCCTGACTTTC. V usage is TRBV27 and J usage is TRBJ2-6; D is possibly TRBD1 (6 bases). CDR1 and CDR2 (germline): MNHEY, SMNVEV (reference sequence). V lost 8 bases and J lost 2, with 10 bases in between. The CDR3 loop spans 14 amino acids.

The chain employs TRBV30 and TRBJ1-5; D is unclear. Trimming pared 3 bases from V and 2 bases from J, leaving 11 bases between. The CDR3 consists of 14 residues. Germline CDR1 is GTSNPN and CDR2 is SVGIG (reference sequence). Written as DNA, the CDR3 is TGTGCCTGGAGCCTTGACACGGGCAATCAGCCCCAGCATTTT. It encodes CAWSLDTGNQPQHF.

The V gene is TRBV19, the J gene TRBJ1-3; D remains ambiguous. V lost 2 bases to trimming and J lost 0 bases, with 8 bases between them. Germline V CDR1 and CDR2: LNHDA, SQIVND (reference sequence). This CDR3 is built from 15 residues. CDR3 coding DNA: TGTGCCAGTAGTATATTACACAACTCTGGAAACACCATATATTTT. It codes for CASSILHNSGNTIYF. The full variable domain, completed using reference TRBV19 and TRBJ1-3, is DGGITQSPKYLFRKEGQNVTLSCEQNLNHDAMYWYRQDPGQGLRLIYYSQIVNDFQKGDIAEGYSVSREKKESFPLTVTSAQKNPTAFYLCASSILHNSGNTIYFGEGSWLTVV.

The chain carries TRBV27 and TRBJ2-1; D is unclear. The V gene lost 1 base and the J gene lost 0 bases, with 7 bases spanning the gap. This CDR3 region has 15 residues. Germline-derived CDR1 and CDR2 are MNHEY and SMNVEV (reference sequence). The CDR3: CASSLYASSYNEQFF. CDR3 DNA: TGTGCCAGCAGTTTATACGCTAGCTCCTACAATGAGCAGTTCTTC.

The V call is TRBV27, the J call TRBJ1-5; TRBD1 aligns across 11 bases. The germline V gene has CDR1 MNHEY and CDR2 SMNVEV (reference sequence). V trimming: 5 bases; J trimming: 6 bases; junction bases outside the gene matches: 12. The CDR3 is 17 amino acids. CDR3: CASSPYDGQGASQPQHF. CDR3 bases: TGTGCCAGCAGTCCTTACGATGGACAGGGGGCTAGTCAGCCCCAGCATTTT.

The chain carries TRBV27 and TRBJ1-5, with no clear D. V was clipped by 1 base and J by 0 bases, with 7 bases between them. Germline V lookup: CDR1 MNHEY, CDR2 SMNVEV (reference sequence). The CDR3 has 15 residues. The CDR3 loop is CASSLLQSSNQPQHF. In DNA form, the CDR3 reads TGTGCCAGCAGTTTATTACAGAGTAGCAATCAGCCCCAGCATTTT.

The V gene is TRBV4-1, the J gene TRBJ2-7; 10 bases are a match to TRBD1. The V gene's germline CDR1 is MGHRA and CDR2 YSYEKL. V trimming: 4 bases; J trimming: 4 bases; junction bases outside the gene matches: 4. The CDR3 is 14 amino acids. The CDR3 nucleotides read TGCGCCAGCAGCCCGGGACAGGGGATTTACGAGCAGTACTTC. Translating it yields CASSPGQGIYEQYF.

The chain has TRBV4-1 and TRBJ2-7; 13 bases are a match to TRBD2. The CDR3 runs to 15 residues. After removal of 4 bases from V and 7 bases from J, the junction contained 7 bases not matched to a gene. Looked up from germline, CDR1 is MGHRA and CDR2 is YSYEKL. CDR3 DNA: TGCGCCAGCAGCCGCTTACTAGCGGGGGGGCTGGAGCAGTACTTC. Protein sequence: CASSRLLAGGLEQYF.

This chain uses TRBV6-2 or TRBV6-3 with TRBJ1-5; no clear D gene. Germline CDR1 MNHEY, CDR2 SVGEGT. V lost 5 bases, J lost 0 bases, and 14 bases lay in between. This CDR3 spans 16 amino acids. Here the CDR3 DNA reads TGTGCCAGCAGTGAGGCCAGTATCCTTAGCAATCAGCCCCAGCATTTT. It codes for CASSEASILSNQPQHF.

This clone was observed at least ten times. The chain carries TRBV30 and TRBJ2-2; perhaps TRBD1 as D (6 bases). Trimming took 0 bases from V and 5 from J, leaving 13 bases between them. CDR1 and CDR2 from the germline V gene are GTSNPN and SVGIG (reference sequence). The CDR3 is 15 amino acids. The CDR3 DNA follows: TGTGCCTGGAGTGTGAGGGGGTTGGAGACCGGGGAGCTGTTTTTT. This encodes CAWSVRGLETGELFF.

The V call is TRBV7-9, the J call TRBJ2-7; 15 positions match TRBD2. The CDR3 runs 18 residues. Per the germline V gene, CDR1 is SEHNR and CDR2 is FQNEAQ (reference sequence). V lost 4 bases and J lost 1; bases outside the gene matches: 8. In DNA, the CDR3 is TGTGCCAGCAGCTCCGGACTAGCGGGGGGGTTTCTTTCCTACGAGCAGTACTTC. Translated: CASSSGLAGGFLSYEQYF.

The V call is TRBV18, the J call TRBJ1-1; D is perhaps TRBD1 (6 bases). The CDR3 has 13 amino acids. Germline V gene data show CDR1 as KGHSH and CDR2 as LQKENI. The ends were cut back, 4 bases at V and 8 bases at J, with 14 bases in the middle. The CDR3 here is CASSRGGAPEAFF. The CDR3 DNA sequence: TGTGCCAGCTCACGGGGGGGCGCGCCGGAAGCTTTCTTT.

The CDR3, as DNA: TGTGCCAGCAGCTATTCGCCGGAGAACTATGGCTACACCTTC. Its protein is CASSYSPENYGYTF. The chain employs TRBV6-5 and TRBJ1-2; D unresolved. The CDR3 is made up of 14 amino acids. The germline V gene encodes CDR1 MNHEY and CDR2 SVGAGI. Between the trimmed V and J ends, which lost 6 bases and 2 bases, there was a span of 13 bases.

The genes are TRBV30 and TRBJ2-7, with D hard to call. The CDR3 runs 11 residues. Germline V gene lookup returns CDR1 GTSNPN and CDR2 SVGIG (reference sequence). With 2 bases removed from V and 7 bases from J, the gap between germline ends came to 9 bases. The CDR3 protein is CAWSLLREQYF. The CDR3 DNA reads TGTGCCTGGAGTCTCCTCAGGGAGCAGTACTTC.

The CDR3 sequence: CASSRAGGYQETQYF. As DNA, the CDR3 is TGTGCCAGCTCGAGGGCCGGGGGGTACCAAGAGACCCAGTACTTC. This chain uses TRBV18 with TRBJ2-5, with 7 bases matching TRBD2. The CDR3 has 15 residues. V lost 6 bases to trimming and J lost 0 bases; unmatched junction nucleotides: 7. CDR1 is KGHSH, CDR2 LQKENI, per germline.

The chain has TRBV7-9 and TRBJ2-3; a weak D match, TRBD2 (5 bases). Deletions cut 5 bases from V and 5 bases from J, with 14 bases between. Germline CDR1 SEHNR, CDR2 FQNEAQ (reference sequence). This CDR3 contains 14 residues. The CDR3 DNA reads as TGTGCCAGCAGCCCTCGGACTCTAGGAGATACGCAGTATTTT. Protein: CASSPRTLGDTQYF. Full variable domain (outside the CDR3, taken from reference TRBV7-9 and TRBJ2-3): DTGVSQNPRHKITKRGQNVTFRCDPISEHNRLYWYRQTLGQGPEFLTYFQNEAQLEKSRLLSDRFSAERPKGSFSTLEIQRTEQGDSAMYLCASSPRTLGDTQYFGPGTRLTVL.

This clone was seen a handful of times. V usage is TRBV7-9 and J usage is TRBJ1-2; D unresolved. This CDR3 comprises 14 residues. Germline V gives CDR1 SEHNR, CDR2 FQNEAQ (reference sequence). Between the trimmed V and J ends, which lost 6 bases and 4 bases, there was a span of 15 bases. The CDR3 spells CASSHELRGYGYTF. The CDR3 nucleotides are TGTGCCAGCAGTCACGAGCTCCGGGGCTATGGCTACACCTTC.

This sequence joins TRBV7-2 and TRBJ1-6, with D possibly being TRBD1 (6 bases). The V gene's germline CDR1 is SGHTA and CDR2 FQGNSA. Trimming took off 4 bases at V and 7 bases at J, with 11 bases between the two ends. The length of the CDR3 is 14 residues. Here the CDR3 DNA reads TGTGCCAGCAGCTGGAGACAGGACAATTCACCCCTCCACTTT. This encodes CASSWRQDNSPLHF. Complete variable domain (other parts from reference TRBV7-2 and TRBJ1-6): GAGVSQSPSNKVTEKGKDVELRCDPISGHTALYWYRQSLGQGLEFLIYFQGNSAPDKSGLPSDRFSAERTGGSVSTLTIQRTQQEDSAVYLCASSWRQDNSPLHFGNGTRLTVT.

This rearrangement joins TRBV6-6 to TRBJ1-3; D is ambiguous. Trimming removed 2 bases at V and 4 bases at J, with 6 bases between. The CDR3 loop spans 13 amino acids. Germline V CDR1 and CDR2: MNHNY, SVGAGI (reference sequence). The CDR3 region has the DNA TGTGCCAGCAGTTACCCTCAGGGAAACACCATATATTTT. Its protein is CASSYPQGNTIYF.

This clone was found a few times. V usage is TRBV24-1 and J usage is TRBJ1-6, with D tentatively TRBD1 (5 bases). Trimming took 5 bases from V and 3 from J, leaving 22 bases between them. Germline V gives CDR1 KGHDR, CDR2 SFDVKD. The CDR3 extends over 19 amino acids. The CDR3 loop is CATSVSLFRQRLYNSPLHF. CDR3 nucleotides: TGTGCCACCAGTGTCTCACTTTTCCGACAGCGCCTCTATAATTCACCCCTCCACTTT.

V and J are TRBV7-2 and TRBJ2-3, with D unresolved. This CDR3 has 13 amino acids. V shed 5 bases and J shed 6 bases, with 12 bases lying between them. Germline CDR1 reads SGHTA; CDR2 reads FQGNSA. The CDR3 loop is CASSRVGPDTQYF. CDR3 nucleotides: TGTGCCAGCAGCCGGGTGGGTCCGGATACGCAGTATTTT.

CDR3 coding DNA: TGTGCCAGCAGTTACAAGTTGTGGACAGGGAATGGCTACACCTTC. Residues: CASSYKLWTGNGYTF. The J gene is TRBJ1-2, the V gene TRBV6-5; the match to TRBD1 covers 8 bases. This CDR3 is built from 15 residues. Losses at the gene ends were 2 bases for V and 6 bases for J; bases not matched to a gene: 8. From germline, CDR1 is MNHEY and CDR2 SVGAGI.

This chain connects TRBV7-3 to TRBJ2-1; D possibly corresponds to TRBD2 (5 bases). This CDR3 comprises 15 residues. CDR1 and CDR2 (germline): SGHTA, FQGTGA. V lost 0 bases, J lost 8 bases, and 14 bases lay in between. CDR3 bases: TGTGCCAGCAGCTTAACCGGGATGGATAACGATGAGCAGTTCTTC. It is translated as CASSLTGMDNDEQFF.

V is TRBV4-1 and J is TRBJ1-1; the D gene is possibly TRBD1 (5 bases). Deletions cut 1 base from V and 7 bases from J, with 13 bases between. The germline V gene encodes CDR1 MGHRA and CDR2 YSYEKL. This CDR3 is 14 amino acids long. CDR3 sequence (DNA): TGCGCCAGCAGCCAAGGTCGGGGGGAGGGTGAAGCTTTCTTT. Its translation: CASSQGRGEGEAFF.

This sequence joins TRBV30 and TRBJ2-5, with D tentatively TRBD1 (7 bases). Germline V CDR1 and CDR2: GTSNPN, SVGIG (reference sequence). This CDR3 region has 11 residues. Trimming left V 4 bases short and J 7 bases short, with 10 bases between. The CDR3 reads CAWTGGGTQYF. CDR3 bases: TGTGCCTGGACAGGGGGAGGGACCCAGTACTTC.

The chain has TRBV4-1 and TRBJ1-3, with D maybe TRBD1 (6 bases). In germline, CDR1 is MGHRA, CDR2 YSYEKL. V was shortened by 4 bases and J by 1 base, with 14 bases between the two germline ends. This CDR3 comprises 16 residues. This CDR3 reads CASSPPAGTSGNTIYF. For the CDR3, the DNA is TGCGCCAGCAGCCCCCCTGCAGGGACATCTGGAAACACCATATATTTT.